A single sample gave rise to the 31 T cell receptor beta chains below, sequenced in a study of blood T cells in healthy people across ages. Alongside a J-beta primer mix, a sample-barcoded 5' primer served in a second PCR lasting 7 to 11 cycles. TCRdb itself ran the 5' RACE reads through MiXCR, one entry per CDR3 protein. The data show approximately 800,000 distinct CDR3 sequences, approximately 60% seen once. Material for sequencing was blood. The source of these receptors is a man aged 40-49 years in good health.

This clonotype has more than one count but fewer than ten. The chain carries TRBV5-1 and TRBJ2-1; 13 nucleotides line up with TRBD2. CDR1 and CDR2 (germline): SGHRS, YFSETQ. This CDR3 has 15 amino acids. J lost 10 bases, V lost 4 bases, and 8 bases had no gene match. CDR3 sequence: CASSEGLAGRWEQFF. The CDR3 DNA is TGCGCCAGCAGCGAGGGACTAGCGGGGCGCTGGGAGCAGTTCTTC.

The V call is TRBV28, the J call TRBJ2-4, with D perhaps TRBD2 (6 bases). The better agreement between TRBJ2-7 and the DNA end casts doubt on the J call. This CDR3 spans 13 amino acids. Germline assignment: CDR1 MDHEN and CDR2 SYDVKM. The CDR3 nucleotides are TGTGCCAGCAGCTTCCGGAGGGCCTACGAGCAGTACTTC. It specifies CASSFRRAYEQYF.

The sample holds a few counts of this clonotype. The rearrangement uses TRBV12-3 or TRBV12-4 and TRBJ2-7, with a tentative D call TRBD1 (6 bases). Between the trimmed V and J ends, which lost 5 bases and 6 bases, there was a span of 14 bases. The CDR3 has 13 amino acids. The CDR3 sequence is CASSPYRGGEQYF. CDR3 coding DNA: TGTGCCAGCAGTCCTTATAGAGGGGGCGAGCAGTACTTC.

This clonotype showed up just a few times. This chain uses TRBV12-3 or TRBV12-4 with TRBJ2-5; TRBD2 agrees at 7 bases. The tail of the sequence fits TRBJ2-7 better, so the J call may be wrong. The CDR3 loop spans 14 amino acids. DNA of the CDR3: TGTGCCAGCAGTTTTGGGCTAGCGGATTACGAGCAGTACTTC. Translation: CASSFGLADYEQYF.

This clonotype was seen just once. This chain uses TRBV9 with TRBJ1-2, with 10 bases lining up with TRBD1. CDR3 length: 15 residues. V was clipped by 4 bases and J by 8 bases; unmatched bases: 11. Germline V gives CDR1 SGDLS, CDR2 YYNGEE. The CDR3 bases are TGTGCCAGCAGCAGTTCCGGGACAGGGGCGCTCGGCTACACCTTC. The encoded protein is CASSSSGTGALGYTF. The entire variable domain, with the rest obtained from reference TRBV9 and TRBJ1-2, is as follows: DSGVTQTPKHLITATGQRVTLRCSPRSGDLSVYWYQQSLDQGLQFLIQYYNGEERAKGNILERFSAQQFPDLHSELNLSSLELGDSALYFCASSSSGTGALGYTFGSGTRLTVV.

The V gene is TRBV3-1, the J gene TRBJ1-2; D is unresolved. The CDR3 runs to 11 residues. The V end lost 4 bases, the J end lost 2 bases, and 2 bases lay between the germline ends. Germline values: CDR1 LGHDT, CDR2 YNNKEL (reference sequence). CDR3 amino acids: CASSRNYGYTF. For the CDR3, the DNA is TGTGCCAGCAGCCGGAACTATGGCTACACCTTC.

In nucleotides, the CDR3 is TGCAGCGGCTCCTTCGCAACCTATGGCTACACCTTC. Protein sequence: CSGSFATYGYTF. The chain has TRBV29-1 and TRBJ1-2; D gene unclear. The CDR3 extends over 12 amino acids. Germline-derived CDR1 and CDR2 are SQVTM and ANQGSEA. The V end lost 7 bases, the J end lost 4 bases, and 13 bases lay between the germline ends.

A few counts support this clonotype. The rearrangement uses TRBV29-1 and TRBJ2-1; D unresolved. Trimming stripped 3 bases from V and 5 bases from J, with 2 bases between. Per germline, CDR1 SQVTM and CDR2 ANQGSEA. CDR3 length equals 10 residues. The CDR3 region has the DNA TGCAGCGTTGAGAACAATGAGCAGTTCTTC. Its protein is CSVENNEQFF.

CDR3 region: CASSPLAGGLGGTQYF. CDR3 DNA sequence: TGTGCCAGCAGCCCCTTGGCGGGGGGGCTCGGGGGGACCCAGTACTTC. The chain is built from TRBV7-2 and TRBJ2-7; 9 bases agree with TRBD2. With the DNA end fitting TRBJ2-5 better, the J assignment may be wrong. CDR1 SGHTA and CDR2 FQGNSA come from the germline V gene. The CDR3 covers 16 residues.

The J gene is TRBJ2-3, the V gene TRBV27, with TRBD1 identical over 7 bases. The V gene's germline CDR1 is MNHEY and CDR2 SMNVEV (reference sequence). The CDR3 has 15 residues. The V and J ends lost 7 bases and 1 base, in that order; junction bases with no gene match: 8. The CDR3 region has the DNA TGTGCCAGCACCCGCCAGGGGGTCGGCACAGATACGCAGTATTTT. This sequence encodes CASTRQGVGTDTQYF.

The gene calls are TRBV4-1 and TRBJ1-2, with 10 bases aligning to TRBD1. The CDR3 has 15 residues. CDR1 is MGHRA, CDR2 YSYEKL, per germline. The junction had 7 bases not matched to a gene; V was cut back by 1 base and J by 8 bases. CDR3 amino acids: CASSQVGTGDRGYTF. CDR3 DNA sequence: TGCGCCAGCAGCCAAGTCGGGACAGGGGACCGGGGCTACACCTTC.

In its sample, this clonotype was seen a few times. The J gene is TRBJ2-7, the V gene TRBV7-3; D possibly corresponds to TRBD2 (6 bases). Germline-derived CDR1 and CDR2 are SGHTA and FQGTGA. The CDR3 is made up of 16 amino acids. V lost 2 bases, J lost 1 base, and 15 bases lay in between. CDR3 sequence: CASSLWSGGRSYEQYF. The CDR3 DNA reads as TGTGCCAGCAGCTTATGGTCTGGGGGGAGGTCCTACGAGCAGTACTTC.

The V call is TRBV7-3, the J call TRBJ2-1; 14 bases are shared with TRBD2. V lost 1 base and J lost 4; bases outside the gene matches: 6. Germline loops: CDR1 SGHTA, CDR2 FQGTGA. The CDR3 extends over 18 amino acids. The CDR3 loop is CASSLRATSGGGYNEQFF. In nucleotides, the CDR3 is TGTGCCAGCAGCTTAAGGGCGACTAGCGGGGGGGGTTACAATGAGCAGTTCTTC. Full variable domain (outside the CDR3, taken from reference TRBV7-3 and TRBJ2-1): GAGVSQTPSNKVTEKGKYVELRCDPISGHTALYWYRQSLGQGPEFLIYFQGTGAADDSGLPNDRFFAVRPEGSVSTLKIQRTERGDSAVYLCASSLRATSGGGYNEQFFGPGTRLTVL.

The chain recombines TRBV7-2 with TRBJ2-1; D is undetermined. CDR1 is SGHTA and CDR2 is FQGNSA in the germline V gene. CDR3 length: 12 residues. Trimming removed 5 bases at V and 8 bases at J, with 10 bases between. As DNA, the CDR3 is TGTGCCAGCAGCCGCAACGACTATGAGCAGTTCTTC. Its protein product is CASSRNDYEQFF.

The chain has TRBV29-1 and TRBJ1-2; 8 bases fit TRBD1. The CDR3 has 14 amino acids. V dropped 6 bases and J dropped 5; count of bases not matched to a gene: 11. CDR1 is SQVTM and CDR2 is ANQGSEA in the germline V gene. The CDR3 DNA reads TGCAGCGTCTATCCCCAGACAGGGGAATATGGCTACACCTTC. Translated: CSVYPQTGEYGYTF.

The CDR3 bases are TGTGCCAGCGTTGGGGGGGCCGTCGACACCGGGGAGCTGTTTTTT. It translates to CASVGGAVDTGELFF. The chain joins TRBV2 to TRBJ2-2; D possibly corresponds to TRBD2 (7 bases). Germline CDR1 is SNHLY and CDR2 is FYNNEI. Trimming stripped 8 bases from V and 3 bases from J, with 16 bases between. The CDR3 loop spans 15 amino acids.

In this sample, this clonotype turned up a few times. V and J are TRBV6-2 or TRBV6-3 and TRBJ1-2; D is perhaps TRBD1 (5 bases). Trimming left V 2 bases short and J 2 bases short, with 12 bases between. The CDR3 sequence is 15 residues long. The germline gives CDR1 MNHEY, CDR2 SVGEGT. CDR3 nucleotide sequence: TGTGCCAGCAGTTACGGGGACCGGCCCAACTATGGCTACACCTTC. Translated, it gives CASSYGDRPNYGYTF.

V gene TRBV15 combines with J gene TRBJ2-1, with 7 bases matching TRBD1. The DNA end favors TRBJ2-7, so the J call may be wrong. CDR1 and CDR2 (germline): LNHNV, YYDKDF (reference sequence). CDR3 length equals 14 residues. In DNA, the CDR3 is TGTGCCACCAGCGGGACAGCTTCCTACAATGAGCAGTACTTC. This translates into CATSGTASYNEQYF.

The gene calls are TRBV29-1 and TRBJ2-7, with a tentative D call TRBD1 (6 bases). CDR3 size: 14 residues. V was pared by 6 bases and J by 5 bases, with 20 bases between. From germline, CDR1 is SQVTM and CDR2 ANQGSEA. The CDR3, as DNA: TGCAGCGTCAGGGCCAGCGACAGGACCCACGAGCAGTACTTC. It yields the protein CSVRASDRTHEQYF.

This clonotype has more than one count but fewer than ten. The chain combines TRBV24-1 with TRBJ1-1; D gene unclear. The CDR3 sequence is 14 residues long. Trimming took off 3 bases at V and 1 base at J, with 8 bases between the two ends. Germline V CDR1 and CDR2: KGHDR, SFDVKD. CDR3 sequence: CATSDRTANTEAFF. CDR3 DNA sequence: TGTGCCACCAGTGATCGGACCGCGAACACTGAAGCTTTCTTT.

V usage is TRBV29-1 and J usage is TRBJ2-3; no clear D. The V gene's germline CDR1 is SQVTM and CDR2 ANQGSEA. Trimming removed 7 bases at V and 4 bases at J, with 6 bases between. This CDR3 has 10 residues. This CDR3 is CSGNADTQYF. The CDR3 bases are TGCAGCGGGAATGCAGATACGCAGTATTTT.

The sample holds a few counts of this clonotype. J is TRBJ2-1 and V is TRBV20-1; 12 nucleotides match TRBD1. The junction had 9 bases not matched to a gene; V was cut back by 6 bases and J by 9 bases. The germline gives CDR1 DFQATT, CDR2 SNEGSKA (reference sequence). The length of the CDR3 is 14 residues. CDR3 coding DNA: TGCAGTGCGGAACCGGGACAGGGGGCGGGTGAGCAGTTCTTC. Translating gives CSAEPGQGAGEQFF.

This clonotype appeared a few times. CDR3 in amino acids: CASKDLAGGTDTQYF. DNA of the CDR3: TGCGCCAGCAAGGACCTCGCCGGGGGCACAGATACGCAGTATTTT. The chain has TRBV5-1 and TRBJ2-3; possibly TRBD2 for D (5 bases). Germline V gene sequence: CDR1 SGHRS, CDR2 YFSETQ. Trimming pared 6 bases from V and 1 base from J, leaving 15 bases between. The CDR3 runs to 15 residues. Variable domain in full (rest from reference TRBV5-1 and TRBJ2-3): KAGVTQTPRYLIKTRGQQVTLSCSPISGHRSVSWYQQTPGQGLQFLFEYFSETQRNKGNFPGRFSGRQFSNSRSEMNVSTLELGDSALYLCASKDLAGGTDTQYFGPGTRLTVL.

CDR3 sequence reads: CASSLEGGGITEAFF. The CDR3 DNA reads TGCGCCAGCAGCTTGGAAGGTGGTGGGATCACTGAAGCTTTCTTT. V is TRBV5-1 and J is TRBJ1-1; D is undetermined. This CDR3 spans 15 amino acids. V lost 0 bases and J 4 bases, leaving 13 bases between the germline ends. Per germline, CDR1 SGHRS and CDR2 YFSETQ.

V is TRBV9 and J is TRBJ2-1; D is uncertain. Trimming shortened V by 6 bases and J by 8 bases, and 18 bases separated the two germline ends. Germline lookup yields CDR1 SGDLS and CDR2 YYNGEE. The CDR3 has 14 residues. The CDR3: CASTAEFRPDEQFF. Written as DNA, the CDR3 is TGTGCCAGCACCGCTGAATTTCGCCCGGATGAGCAGTTCTTC.

The chain recombines TRBV28 with TRBJ2-1, with a tentative D call TRBD2 (6 bases). This CDR3 spans 13 amino acids. Deletions cut 11 bases from V and 4 bases from J, with 15 bases between. Germline CDR1 is MDHEN and CDR2 is SYDVKM. For the CDR3, the DNA is TGTGCCCTACGGGAGAGTCAGTACAATGAGCAGTTCTTC. Encoded protein: CALRESQYNEQFF.

The chain has TRBV28 and TRBJ1-5; D unresolved. Looked up from germline, CDR1 is MDHEN and CDR2 is SYDVKM. CDR3 length equals 12 residues. The V end was cut by 7 bases, the J end by 8 bases, with 12 bases between. CDR3 sequence reads: CASTDPGEPQHF. CDR3 coding DNA: TGTGCCAGCACCGACCCCGGGGAGCCCCAGCATTTT. Complete variable domain (other parts from reference TRBV28 and TRBJ1-5): DVKVTQSSRYLVKRTGEKVFLECVQDMDHENMFWYRQDPGLGLRLIYFSYDVKMKEKGDIPEGYSVSREKKERFSLILESASTNQTSMYLCASTDPGEPQHFGDGTRLSIL.

This clonotype was recorded a few times. The rearrangement joins TRBV7-9 to TRBJ1-4; tentatively, D is TRBD1 (5 bases). Per germline, CDR1 SEHNR and CDR2 FQNEAQ (reference sequence). V lost 8 bases and J 4 bases, leaving 14 bases between the germline ends. The CDR3 spans 14 residues. CDR3 sequence reads: CASGSDSLNEKLFF. In nucleotides, the CDR3 is TGTGCCAGCGGAAGCGACAGCCTTAATGAAAAACTGTTTTTT.

The chain couples TRBV15 to TRBJ2-5; maybe TRBD1 (5 bases). CDR1 is LNHNV, CDR2 YYDKDF, per germline (reference sequence). V lost 3 bases to trimming and J lost 2 bases, with 10 bases between them. The CDR3 loop spans 14 amino acids. The CDR3 loop is CATSRPGLQETQYF. The DNA for the CDR3 is TGTGCCACCAGCAGGCCAGGGCTTCAAGAGACCCAGTACTTC.

The V and J genes are TRBV6-6 and TRBJ1-1, with a tentative D call TRBD1 (6 bases). The CDR3 loop spans 15 amino acids. Germline V lookup: CDR1 MNHNY, CDR2 SVGAGI (reference sequence). The V end lost 5 bases, the J end lost 1 base, and 14 bases lay between the germline ends. The CDR3 coding sequence is TGTGCCAGCAGTACCCGGACAGTATCGAACACTGAAGCTTTCTTT. Residues: CASSTRTVSNTEAFF.

The chain joins TRBV30 to TRBJ1-1, with D unresolved. V was trimmed by 8 bases and J by 13 bases, leaving 20 bases between them. Germline V CDR1 and CDR2: GTSNPN, SVGIG (reference sequence). The CDR3 consists of 11 residues. This chain's CDR3 is CAGRNSNYVFF. The CDR3 DNA follows: TGTGCCGGCCGGAATTCAAATTACGTTTTCTTT.